The present TCR beta chain was sequenced within a study of cytomegalovirus exposure and HLA in healthy donors. Using immunoSEQ multiplex PCR, the repertoire was profiled, and TCRdb retains in-frame clones only, with some absent. The data hold roughly 350,000 clones, with about nine tenths observed a single time. Sequencing input: PBMCs. This sequence was found in a woman in her late teens or twenties in good health and CMV-seronegative.

CDR3 sequence (DNA): TGTGCCAGCAGCTTAGAGGTCAGGCCCTACGAGCAGTACTTC. It yields the protein CASSLEVRPYEQYF. The chain uses TRBV7-9 and TRBJ2-7, with D uncertain. The CDR3 length is 14 residues. The germline V gene encodes CDR1 SEHNR and CDR2 FQNEAQ (reference sequence). Trimming stripped 1 base from V and 2 bases from J, with 9 bases between.